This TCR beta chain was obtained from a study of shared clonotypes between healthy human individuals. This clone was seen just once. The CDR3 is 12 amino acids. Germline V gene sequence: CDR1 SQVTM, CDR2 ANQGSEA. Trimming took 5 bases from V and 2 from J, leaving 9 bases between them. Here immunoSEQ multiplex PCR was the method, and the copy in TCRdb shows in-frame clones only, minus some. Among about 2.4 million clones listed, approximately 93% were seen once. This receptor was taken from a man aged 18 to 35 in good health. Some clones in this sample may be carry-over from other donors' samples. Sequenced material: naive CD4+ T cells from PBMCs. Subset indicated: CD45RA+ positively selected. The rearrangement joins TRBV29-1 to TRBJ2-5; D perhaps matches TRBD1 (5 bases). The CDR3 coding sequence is TGCAGCGTTCTCCAGGGACAAGAGACCCAGTACTTC. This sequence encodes CSVLQGQETQYF.